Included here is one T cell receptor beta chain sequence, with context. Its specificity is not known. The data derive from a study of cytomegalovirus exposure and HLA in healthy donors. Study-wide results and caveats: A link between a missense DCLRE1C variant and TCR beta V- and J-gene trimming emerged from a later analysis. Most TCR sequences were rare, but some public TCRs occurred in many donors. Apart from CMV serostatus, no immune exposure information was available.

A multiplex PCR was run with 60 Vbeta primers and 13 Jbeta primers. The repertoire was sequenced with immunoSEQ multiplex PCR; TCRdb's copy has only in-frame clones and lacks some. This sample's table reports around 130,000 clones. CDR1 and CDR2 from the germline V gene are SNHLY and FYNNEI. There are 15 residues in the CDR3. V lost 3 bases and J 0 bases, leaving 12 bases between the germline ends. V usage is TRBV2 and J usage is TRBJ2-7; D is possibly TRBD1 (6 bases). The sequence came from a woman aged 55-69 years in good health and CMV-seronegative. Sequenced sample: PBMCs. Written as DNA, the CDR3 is TGTGCCAGCAGTGAGGACAGTTCCAACTCCTACGAGCAGTACTTC. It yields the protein CASSEDSSNSYEQYF.